Listed here are 3 T cell receptor beta chains from one sample, sequenced in a study of blood T cell repertoires in COVID-19. Sequencing was performed with immunoSEQ multiplex PCR; in TCRdb, only in-frame clones are kept and a portion is missing. Of fewer than 300,000 clones in the sample, roughly 90% are singletons; the top ten hold 0.95% to 1.3%. Sequencing used PBMCs or T cells enriched from blood (not recorded which). Source of these receptors: a woman aged 25 to 39 who had recovered from COVID-19.

This chain joins TRBV11-3 and TRBJ2-2, with 10 bases fitting TRBD1. CDR1 SGHNT and CDR2 YENEEA come from the germline V gene. Trimming removed 4 bases from V and 4 bases from J; junction bases left unmatched: 6. The CDR3 is 16 amino acids. The chain's CDR3 is CASSWRTGGATGELFF. The CDR3 nucleotides are TGTGCCAGCAGCTGGCGGACAGGGGGAGCCACCGGGGAGCTGTTTTTT. The full variable domain, in which reference TRBV11-3 and TRBJ2-2 provide the parts outside the CDR3, is EAGVVQSPRYKIIEKKQPVAFWCNPISGHNTLYWYLQNLGQGPELLIRYENEEAVDDSQLPKDRFSAERLKGVDSTLKIQPAELGDSAVYLCASSWRTGGATGELFFGEGSRLTVL.

This sequence joins TRBV9 and TRBJ2-6; 10 bases align to TRBD1. CDR1 is SGDLS and CDR2 is YYNGEE in the germline V gene. This CDR3 region has 18 residues. V dropped 1 base and J dropped 4; count of bases not matched to a gene: 8. The CDR3 DNA reads as TGTGCCAGCAGCGTAACGACAGGGGGCGCATCAGGGGCCAACGTCCTGACTTTC. It specifies CASSVTTGGASGANVLTF.

This chain joins TRBV5-1 and TRBJ2-7; 11 bases map to TRBD1. Germline V CDR1 and CDR2: SGHRS, YFSETQ. V lost 4 bases and J lost 4; bases outside the gene matches: 13. The CDR3 loop spans 17 amino acids. The CDR3 nucleotides are TGCGCCAGCAGCGTCCCCCCTCCGGGACAGGGGGTATACGAGCAGTACTTC. This gives the protein CASSVPPPGQGVYEQYF.